This TCR beta chain was recorded in a study of beta chain features in type 1 diabetes. Regarding the study as a whole: The study found that naive, central memory and Treg TCRB repertoires appeared more similar in patients than in healthy donors. More deletions and fewer insertions at VDJ junctions were found in patients with type 1 diabetes.

All of the isolated RNA was reverse transcribed, so expressed TCRB transcripts were sequenced. Generated by immunoSEQ multiplex PCR, the TCRdb table keeps only in-frame clones and is missing some. The sample has approximately 100,000 clones, less than 40% seen once. Remarks on this clone: Its target is unknown.

The sample was stem cell memory CD4+ T cells from blood. This receptor was taken from a woman aged 18-29 years in good health.

DNA for the CDR3: TGTGCCAGCAGCTTAGTAAGCGGCCGGTACTACAATGAGCAGTTCTTC. It translates to CASSLVSGRYYNEQFF. J is TRBJ2-1 and V is TRBV11-2; tentative D call: TRBD2 (5 bases). Trimming cost V 1 base and J 3 bases, with 13 bases left between them. The CDR3 runs 16 residues. Germline-derived CDR1 and CDR2 are SGHAT and FQNNGV.